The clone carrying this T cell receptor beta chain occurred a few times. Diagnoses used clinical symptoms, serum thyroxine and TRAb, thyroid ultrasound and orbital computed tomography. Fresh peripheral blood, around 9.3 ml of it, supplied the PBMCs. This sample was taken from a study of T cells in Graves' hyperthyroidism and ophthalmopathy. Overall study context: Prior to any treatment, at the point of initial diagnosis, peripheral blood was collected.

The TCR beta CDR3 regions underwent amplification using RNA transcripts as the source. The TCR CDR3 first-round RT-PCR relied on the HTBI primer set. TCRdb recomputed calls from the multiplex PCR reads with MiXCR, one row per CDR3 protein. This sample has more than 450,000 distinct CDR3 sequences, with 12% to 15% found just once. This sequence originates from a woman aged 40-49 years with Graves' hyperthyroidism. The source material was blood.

CDR3 in amino acids: CASSVAGVTGELFF. The CDR3 DNA is TGTGCCAGCAGCGTAGCTGGGGTAACCGGGGAGCTGTTTTTT. The chain joins TRBV9 to TRBJ2-2; D ambiguous. In germline, CDR1 is SGDLS, CDR2 YYNGEE. This CDR3 contains 14 residues. The germline V and J ends were trimmed by 0 bases and 5 bases, with 8 bases remaining between them. The full variable domain, in which reference TRBV9 and TRBJ2-2 provide the parts outside the CDR3, is DSGVTQTPKHLITATGQRVTLRCSPRSGDLSVYWYQQSLDQGLQFLIQYYNGEERAKGNILERFSAQQFPDLHSELNLSSLELGDSALYFCASSVAGVTGELFFGEGSRLTVL.